This record concerns one T cell receptor (beta chain) sequence. Time point denoted: pretreatment peripheral blood. This entry is derived from a study of PD-L1 blockade in urothelial cancer. Across the study: Once treatment had started, blood was analyzed at 3 weeks (second dose) and again at 6 weeks.

Measured with immunoSEQ multiplex PCR; TCRdb has only the in-frame clones, and not every one. The data show 55,000 to 80,000 clones, about 90% seen once. This CDR3 comprises 14 residues. Trimming at V came to 4 bases and at J to 6 bases, leaving 6 bases not matched to a gene. Germline loops: CDR1 SGDLS, CDR2 YYNGEE. The J gene is TRBJ1-5, the V gene TRBV9, with 8 bases lining up with TRBD1. The clonotype comes from a man aged 60-69 years with urothelial cancer. The sample in question was PBMCs, obtained around atezolizumab (anti-PD-L1) treatment. CDR3: CASSPYRGGQPQHF. For the CDR3, the DNA is TGTGCCAGCAGCCCCTACAGGGGGGGTCAGCCCCAGCATTTT.